Below, one TCR beta chain is given with its context. Its antigen is not identified. This specimen comes from a study of cytomegalovirus exposure and HLA in healthy donors. Study observations and caveats: TCR beta V- and J-gene trimming was later associated with a missense DCLRE1C variant. A prior analysis recorded that most TCR beta V segments were productive about 90% or about 30% of the time. High specificity and sensitivity for cytomegalovirus status were reported for the classifier.

The CDR3 loop spans 11 amino acids. V lost 8 bases to trimming and J lost 10 bases; unmatched junction nucleotides: 5. CDR1 is SGHAT, CDR2 FQNNGV, per germline. The study ran its PCR with 60 Vbeta and 13 Jbeta primers. Sequenced by immunoSEQ multiplex PCR; TCRdb stores in-frame clones only, minus some. The sample contains some 210,000 clones, about 72% of which appear only once. The receptor was derived from a male donor in good health and CMV-seronegative. The J gene is TRBJ2-1, the V gene TRBV11-2, with 7 bases lining up with TRBD1. Sequenced input: PBMCs. The CDR3 sequence: CASREGAEQFF. As DNA, the CDR3 is TGTGCCAGCCGAGAGGGGGCAGAGCAGTTCTTC.